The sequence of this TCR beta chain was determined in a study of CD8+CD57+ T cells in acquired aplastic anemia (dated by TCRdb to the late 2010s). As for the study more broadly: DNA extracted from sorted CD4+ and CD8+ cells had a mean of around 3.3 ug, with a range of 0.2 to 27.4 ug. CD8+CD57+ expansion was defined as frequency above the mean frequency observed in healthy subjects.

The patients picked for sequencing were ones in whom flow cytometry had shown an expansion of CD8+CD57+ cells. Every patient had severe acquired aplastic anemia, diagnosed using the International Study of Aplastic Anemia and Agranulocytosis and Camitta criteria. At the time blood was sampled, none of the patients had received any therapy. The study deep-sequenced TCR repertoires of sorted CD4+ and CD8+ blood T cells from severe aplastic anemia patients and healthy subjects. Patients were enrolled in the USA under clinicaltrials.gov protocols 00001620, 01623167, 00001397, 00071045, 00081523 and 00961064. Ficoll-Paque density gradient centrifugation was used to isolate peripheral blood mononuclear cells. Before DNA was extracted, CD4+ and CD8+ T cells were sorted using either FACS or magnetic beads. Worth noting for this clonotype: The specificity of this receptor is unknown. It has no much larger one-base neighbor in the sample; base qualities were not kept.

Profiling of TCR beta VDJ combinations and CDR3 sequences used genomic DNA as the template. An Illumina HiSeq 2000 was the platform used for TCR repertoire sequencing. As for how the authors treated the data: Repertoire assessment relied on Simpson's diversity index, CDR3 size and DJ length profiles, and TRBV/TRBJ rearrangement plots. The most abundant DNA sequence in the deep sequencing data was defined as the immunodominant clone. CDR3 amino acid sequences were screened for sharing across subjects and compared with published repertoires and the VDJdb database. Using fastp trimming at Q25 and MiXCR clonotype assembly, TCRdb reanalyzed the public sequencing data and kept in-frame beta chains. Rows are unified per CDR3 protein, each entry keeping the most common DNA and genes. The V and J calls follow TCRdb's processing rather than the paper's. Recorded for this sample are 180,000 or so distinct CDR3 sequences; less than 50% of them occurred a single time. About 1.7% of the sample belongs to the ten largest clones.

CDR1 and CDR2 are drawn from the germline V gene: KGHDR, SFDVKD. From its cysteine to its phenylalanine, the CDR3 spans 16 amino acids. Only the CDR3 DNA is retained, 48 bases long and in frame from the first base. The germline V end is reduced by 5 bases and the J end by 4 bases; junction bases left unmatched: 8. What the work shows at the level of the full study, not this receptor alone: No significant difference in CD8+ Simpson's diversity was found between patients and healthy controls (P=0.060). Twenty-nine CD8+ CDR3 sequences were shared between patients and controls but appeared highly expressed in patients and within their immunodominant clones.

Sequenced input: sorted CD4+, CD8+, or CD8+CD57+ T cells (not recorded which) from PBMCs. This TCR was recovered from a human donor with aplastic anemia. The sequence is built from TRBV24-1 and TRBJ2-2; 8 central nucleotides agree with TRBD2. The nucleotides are TGTGCCACCAGTGGAACGGGAGGGCCACTCACCGGGGAGCTGTTTTTT. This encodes CATSGTGGPLTGELFF.